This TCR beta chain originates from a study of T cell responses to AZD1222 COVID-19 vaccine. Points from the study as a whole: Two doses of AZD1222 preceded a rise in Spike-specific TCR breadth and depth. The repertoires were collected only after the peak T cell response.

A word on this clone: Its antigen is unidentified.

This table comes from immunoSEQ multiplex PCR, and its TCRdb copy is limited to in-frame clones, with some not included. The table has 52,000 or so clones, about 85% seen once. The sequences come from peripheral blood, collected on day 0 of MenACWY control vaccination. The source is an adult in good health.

CDR3 nucleotide sequence: TGTGCCAGCAGCCAAGGGACGGGGGGAGGGTACGAGCAGTACTTC. Its translation is CASSQGTGGGYEQYF. The rearrangement joins TRBV3-1 (or the pseudogene TRBV3-2) to TRBJ2-7; 7 bases agree with TRBD2. CDR3 size: 15 residues. V shed 1 base, J shed 4 bases, and the junction held 7 bases outside the gene matches. The V gene's germline CDR1 is LGHDT and CDR2 YNNKEL (reference sequence).